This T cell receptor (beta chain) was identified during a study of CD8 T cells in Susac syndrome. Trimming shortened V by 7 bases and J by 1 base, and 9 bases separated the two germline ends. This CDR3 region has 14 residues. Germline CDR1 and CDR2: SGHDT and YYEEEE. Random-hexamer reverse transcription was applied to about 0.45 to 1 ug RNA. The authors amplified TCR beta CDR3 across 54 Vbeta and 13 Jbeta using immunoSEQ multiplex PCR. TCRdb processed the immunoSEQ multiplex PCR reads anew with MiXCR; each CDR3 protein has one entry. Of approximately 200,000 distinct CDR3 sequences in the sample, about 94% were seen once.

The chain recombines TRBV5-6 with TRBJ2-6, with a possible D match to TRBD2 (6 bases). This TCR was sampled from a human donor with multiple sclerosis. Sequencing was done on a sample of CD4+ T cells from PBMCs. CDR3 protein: CASRGTSGANVLTF. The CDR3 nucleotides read TGTGCCAGCCGAGGGACTTCTGGGGCCAACGTCCTGACTTTC.